This T cell receptor (beta chain) derives from a study of CD8 T cells in ankylosing spondylitis. Trimming left V 0 bases short and J 4 bases short, with 4 bases between. There are 14 residues in the CDR3. Per germline, CDR1 MRHNA and CDR2 SNTAGT. Study-wide results and caveats: CD8+ disease-linked clones were present at relatively low frequencies in blood.

TCRdb ran MiXCR on the 5' RACE reads and lists one entry per CDR3 protein. The sample shows about 130,000 distinct CDR3 sequences, over 7% of them seen only once. This clonotype was counted ten times or more. What it binds is unknown. V and J are TRBV6-4 and TRBJ2-6; D is unclear. This clonotype was obtained from a male donor with ankylosing spondylitis or in good health (not recorded which). Specimen: blood, either unsorted or a sorted T cell fraction (not recorded which). The CDR3 loop is CASSDSAGANVLTF. CDR3 in DNA: TGTGCCAGCAGTGACTCTGCAGGGGCCAACGTCCTGACTTTC.